Below, 10 T cell receptor beta chains from the same sample are listed, as sequenced in a study of cytomegalovirus exposure and HLA in healthy donors (dated by TCRdb to about 2017). Preparation of the library involved the immunoSEQ multiplex PCR assay. For the multiplex PCR, a mixture combining 60 forward primers for TCR Vbeta segments and 13 reverse primers for TCR Jbeta segments was used. TCRdb limited this immuneACCESS table to in-frame rearrangements with V and J called. A share of clones is missing; checked studies link under half to unresolved V genes, and the rest is unexplained. The sample table shows more than 150,000 clones, and about 80% are seen once. Approximately 1.4% of the sample lies in the top ten. The sample consisted of PBMCs. These receptors all come from a young man in good health and CMV-seronegative.

CDR3 sequence reads: CASSQGKAGVTKRNEQFF. CDR3 nucleotides: TGTGCCAGCAGCCAAGGGAAGGCGGGAGTGACGAAGAGGAATGAGCAGTTCTTC. The V and J genes are TRBV14 and TRBJ2-1, with TRBD2 matching 7 bases. The CDR3 totals 18 residues. V shed 1 base, J shed 7 bases, and the junction held 16 bases outside the gene matches. The germline CDR1 and CDR2 sequences are SGHDN and FVKESK. The variable domain in full, with the rest retrieved from reference TRBV14 and TRBJ2-1, is EAGVTQFPSHSVIEKGQTVTLRCDPISGHDNLYWYRRVMGKEIKFLLHFVKESKQDESGMPNNRFLAERTGGTYSTLKVQPAELEDSGVYFCASSQGKAGVTKRNEQFFGPGTRLTVL.

V and J are TRBV5-6 and TRBJ1-5; D might be TRBD1 (5 bases). The germline V gene has CDR1 SGHDT and CDR2 YYEEEE. With 2 bases removed from V and 4 bases from J, the gap between germline ends came to 7 bases. The CDR3 runs to 13 residues. The CDR3 region has the DNA TGTGCCAGCAGCTTTGACAGAAATCAGCCCCAGCATTTT. Protein sequence: CASSFDRNQPQHF.

The V and J genes are TRBV6-6 and TRBJ2-1; 8 bases agree with TRBD2. The CDR3 is 16 amino acids. Germline V gives CDR1 MNHNY, CDR2 SVGAGI (reference sequence). Germline trimming cut 4 bases from V and 7 bases from J; bases unmatched to any gene: 12. Here the CDR3 reads CASSSRGAGVGNEQFF. The CDR3 DNA reads TGTGCCAGCAGTTCCCGAGGAGCGGGAGTTGGAAATGAGCAGTTCTTC.

The chain has TRBV16 and TRBJ1-3; D call uncertain. The CDR3 consists of 14 residues. Germline CDR1 reads KGHSY; CDR2 reads FQNENV. Trimming pared 2 bases from V and 0 bases from J, leaving 5 bases between. CDR3 amino acids: CASSQPISGNTIYF. The CDR3, as DNA: TGTGCCAGCAGCCAACCTATCTCTGGAAACACCATATATTTT. The entire variable domain, with the rest obtained from reference TRBV16 and TRBJ1-3, is as follows: GEEVAQTPKHLVRGEGQKAKLYCAPIKGHSYVFWYQQVLKNEFKFLISFQNENVFDETGMPKERFSAKCLPNSPCSLEIQATKLEDSAVYFCASSQPISGNTIYFGEGSWLTVV.

The chain couples TRBV18 to TRBJ1-1; D may be TRBD1 (5 bases). Per the germline V gene, CDR1 is KGHSH and CDR2 is LQKENI. CDR3 length: 15 amino acids. Trimming pared 2 bases from V and 5 bases from J, leaving 15 bases between. CDR3 DNA: TGTGCCAGCTCACCAGGGCAGGGATCGCGAACTGAAGCTTTCTTT. Translated, it gives CASSPGQGSRTEAFF.

The chain couples TRBV6-4 to TRBJ2-7; TRBD1 might be the D (6 bases). Germline V gives CDR1 MRHNA, CDR2 SNTAGT. V was pared by 6 bases and J by 5 bases, with 20 bases between. This CDR3 spans 15 amino acids. CDR3 nucleotides: TGTGCCAGCAGGCCCAAAACAGGGAAGGAGGACGAGCAGTACTTC. Residues: CASRPKTGKEDEQYF.

V gene TRBV2 combines with J gene TRBJ1-2, with D maybe TRBD1 (6 bases). Trimming pared 2 bases from V and 5 bases from J, leaving 18 bases between. In germline, CDR1 is SNHLY, CDR2 FYNNEI. The CDR3 totals 16 residues. CDR3 in amino acids: CASSEIVRGGPYGYTF. Written as DNA, the CDR3 is TGTGCCAGCAGTGAAATTGTGAGGGGGGGGCCTTATGGCTACACCTTC. Full variable domain (remainder filled in from reference TRBV2 and TRBJ1-2): EPEVTQTPSHQVTQMGQEVILRCVPISNHLYFYWYRQILGQKVEFLVSFYNNEISEKSEIFDDQFSVERPDGSNFTLKIRSTKLEDSAMYFCASSEIVRGGPYGYTFGSGTRLTVV.

This chain joins TRBV5-1 and TRBJ2-5; D is ambiguous. Germline V gene lookup returns CDR1 SGHRS and CDR2 YFSETQ. The ends were cut back, 4 bases at V and 5 bases at J, with 18 bases in the middle. The length of the CDR3 is 15 residues. The CDR3 nucleotides read TGCGCCAGCAGCCAAGACATCTCTGTCATGGAGACCCAGTACTTC. It specifies CASSQDISVMETQYF. The full variable domain, completed using reference TRBV5-1 and TRBJ2-5, is KAGVTQTPRYLIKTRGQQVTLSCSPISGHRSVSWYQQTPGQGLQFLFEYFSETQRNKGNFPGRFSGRQFSNSRSEMNVSTLELGDSALYLCASSQDISVMETQYFGPGTRLLVL.

V and J are TRBV9 and TRBJ2-7; possibly TRBD2 for D (6 bases). The germline V and J ends were trimmed by 3 bases and 5 bases, with 15 bases remaining between them. CDR1 is SGDLS, CDR2 YYNGEE, per germline. The CDR3 is made up of 14 amino acids. CDR3 protein: CASSAGSPGNEQYF. The CDR3 DNA reads TGTGCCAGCAGCGCCGGGAGCCCGGGTAACGAGCAGTACTTC.

The rearrangement uses TRBV30 and TRBJ2-7, with 7 bases lining up with TRBD2. The CDR3 spans 14 residues. Germline assignment: CDR1 GTSNPN and CDR2 SVGIG (reference sequence). With V trimmed by 2 bases and J by 5 bases, 9 bases remained unmatched. CDR3 protein: CAWSPAGAMDEQYF. CDR3 sequence (DNA): TGTGCCTGGAGTCCGGCGGGAGCAATGGACGAGCAGTACTTC.